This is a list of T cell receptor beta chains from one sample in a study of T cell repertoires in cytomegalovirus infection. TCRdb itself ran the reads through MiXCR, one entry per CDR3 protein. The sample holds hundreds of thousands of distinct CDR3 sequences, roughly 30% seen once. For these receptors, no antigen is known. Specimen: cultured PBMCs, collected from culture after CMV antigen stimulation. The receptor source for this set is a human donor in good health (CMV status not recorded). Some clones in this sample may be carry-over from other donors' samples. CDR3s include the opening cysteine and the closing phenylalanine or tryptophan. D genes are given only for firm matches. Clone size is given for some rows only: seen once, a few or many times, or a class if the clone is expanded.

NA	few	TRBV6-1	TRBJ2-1	CASSETRQNEQFF	TGTGCCAGCAGTGAAACCCGCCAAAATGAGCAGTTCTTC
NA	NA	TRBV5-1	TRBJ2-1	CASSLGFQGTGHNEQFF	TGCGCCAGCAGCTTGGGATTCCAGGGAACGGGGCACAATGAGCAGTTCTTC
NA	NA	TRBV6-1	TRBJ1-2	CASSSRGGKGGYTF	TGTGCCAGCAGTTCTCGGGGAGGGAAGGGGGGCTACACCTTC
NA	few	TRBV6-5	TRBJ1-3	CASSDPGISGNTIYF	TGTGCCAGCAGTGACCCCGGGATCTCTGGAAACACCATATATTTT
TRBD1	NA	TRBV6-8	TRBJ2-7	CACRTGNYEQYF	TGTGCCTGCCGGACAGGGAACTACGAGCAGTACTTC
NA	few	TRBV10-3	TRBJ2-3	CAIADYTDTQYF	TGTGCCATCGCGGACTACACAGATACGCAGTATTTT
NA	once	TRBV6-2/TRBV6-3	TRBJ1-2	CASSPTQPSGPYGYTF	TGTGCCAGCAGTCCCACCCAACCTTCAGGGCCATATGGCTACACCTTC
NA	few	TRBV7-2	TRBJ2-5	CASSPPQGGETQYF	TGTGCCAGCAGCCCCCCCCAGGGGGGAGAGACCCAGTACTTC
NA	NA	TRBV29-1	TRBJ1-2	CSVDWSGDYGYTF	TGCAGCGTTGATTGGAGCGGGGACTATGGCTACACCTTC
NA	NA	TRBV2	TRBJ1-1	CASSDKRRGTEAFF	TGTGCCAGCAGTGACAAACGTCGGGGCACTGAAGCTTTCTTT
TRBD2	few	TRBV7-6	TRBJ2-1	CASRPGGGAGEQFF	TGTGCCAGCAGACCAGGCGGGGGGGCCGGTGAGCAGTTCTTC
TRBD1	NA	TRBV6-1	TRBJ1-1	CASSDYAGTGNTEAFF	TGTGCCAGCAGTGATTACGCCGGGACAGGAAACACTGAAGCTTTCTTT
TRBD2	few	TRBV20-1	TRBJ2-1	CSASSGRVYNEQFF	TGCAGTGCATCGAGCGGGAGAGTTTACAATGAGCAGTTCTTC
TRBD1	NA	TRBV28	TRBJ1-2	CASSFWDRSGYGYTF	TGTGCCAGCAGTTTCTGGGACAGGAGTGGGTATGGCTACACCTTC
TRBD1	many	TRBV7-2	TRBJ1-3	CASSLTPRGPRGNTIYF	TGTGCCAGCAGCTTGACCCCCAGGGGGCCGAGGGGAAACACCATATATTTT
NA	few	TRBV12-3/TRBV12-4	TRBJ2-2	CASSSPSVHANTGELFF	TGTGCCAGCAGTTCGCCTAGCGTTCACGCGAACACCGGGGAGCTGTTTTTT
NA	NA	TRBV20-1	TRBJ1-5	CSARPINQPQHF	TGCAGTGCCAGGCCCATCAATCAGCCCCAGCATTTT
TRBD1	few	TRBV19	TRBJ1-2	CASSRLGQGTYGYTF	TGTGCCAGTAGTCGCCTGGGACAGGGGACCTATGGCTACACCTTC
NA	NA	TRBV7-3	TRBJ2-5	CASSSGLPVRETQYF	TGTGCCAGCAGCTCGGGACTCCCAGTCCGGGAGACCCAGTACTTC
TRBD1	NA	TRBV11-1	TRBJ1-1	CASSSRAGGWYTEAFF	TGTGCCAGCAGCTCGAGGGCAGGGGGATGGTACACTGAAGCTTTCTTT
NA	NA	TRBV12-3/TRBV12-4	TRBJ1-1	CASSLARTEAFF	TGTGCCAGCAGTTTAGCGCGGACAGAGGCTTTCTTT
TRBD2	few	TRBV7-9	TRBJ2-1	CASSLVRGGAYNEQFF	TGTGCCAGCAGCTTAGTTCGCGGGGGGGCGTACAATGAGCAGTTCTTC
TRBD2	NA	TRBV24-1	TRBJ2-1	CATSDRTSGLRNEQFF	TGTGCCACCAGTGACAGGACTAGCGGCCTGCGCAATGAGCAGTTCTTC
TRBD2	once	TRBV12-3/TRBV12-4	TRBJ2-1	CASSPEAGGPYNEQFF	TGTGCCAGCAGTCCCGAAGCGGGGGGGCCCTACAATGAGCAGTTCTTC